What follows are 23 T cell receptor beta chains derived from one specimen sequenced in a study of blood T cell repertoires in COVID-19. The table came from immunoSEQ multiplex PCR; TCRdb's copy has only in-frame clones and leaves some out. The sample holds approximately 180,000 clones, over 75% seen once. The source material was peripheral blood. The receptors here all came from a person aged 70 to 79 with COVID-19, enrolled during active disease.

Turning to this clone: Its ends do not fully match the called genes, so a read error is possible. This chain connects TRBV28 to TRBJ1-2; D remains ambiguous. CDR3 size: 12 residues. In germline, CDR1 is MDHEN, CDR2 SYDVKM. The CDR3: CASSGGRDLSLF. The CDR3 bases are TGTGCCAGCAGTGGCGGTCGTGACCTATCACTTTTC.

V usage is TRBV28 and J usage is TRBJ1-5, with D unresolved. CDR3 length equals 14 residues. V was trimmed by 4 bases and J by 2 bases, leaving 9 bases between them. The V gene's germline CDR1 is MDHEN and CDR2 SYDVKM. CDR3 in amino acids: CASSYGRGNQPQHF. As DNA, the CDR3 is TGTGCCAGCAGTTACGGGAGAGGCAATCAGCCCCAGCATTTT.

The genes are TRBV28 and TRBJ1-5; TRBD1 is a possible D gene (5 bases). The CDR3 spans 14 residues. V lost 6 bases, J lost 2 bases, and 11 bases lay in between. The germline gives CDR1 MDHEN, CDR2 SYDVKM. Here the CDR3 DNA reads TGTGCCAGCAGAACTGGACAACGCAATCAGCCCCAGCATTTT. It translates to CASRTGQRNQPQHF.

This chain connects TRBV6-6 to TRBJ1-5; D may be TRBD1 (5 bases). Germline CDR1 is MNHNY and CDR2 is SVGAGI (reference sequence). This CDR3 is built from 14 residues. V lost 6 bases and J lost 4, with 13 bases in between. In DNA, the CDR3 is TGTGCCAGCAGGGGGCGGACAACGAATCAGCCCCAGCATTTT. Its protein is CASRGRTTNQPQHF.

The rearrangement joins TRBV7-3 to TRBJ2-2; TRBD2 matches 10 bases. V trimming: 4 bases; J trimming: 4 bases; junction bases outside the gene matches: 6. CDR3 length equals 16 residues. Germline loops: CDR1 SGHTA, CDR2 FQGTGA. The CDR3 spells CASSSQAGGITGELFF. In nucleotides, the CDR3 is TGTGCCAGCAGCTCCCAAGCGGGAGGGATCACCGGGGAGCTGTTTTTT.

V gene TRBV28 combines with J gene TRBJ1-2, with 9 bases matching TRBD1. With V trimmed by 4 bases and J by 5 bases, 5 bases remained unmatched. CDR3 length: 14 residues. Germline V gene data show CDR1 as MDHEN and CDR2 as SYDVKM. Here the CDR3 DNA reads TGTGCCAGCAGTTCGGGACAGGGAAAATATGGCTACACCTTC. Protein sequence: CASSSGQGKYGYTF.

In this sample, this clone turned up a few times. V gene TRBV18 combines with J gene TRBJ2-7; maybe TRBD1 (6 bases). V lost 4 bases and J 7 bases, leaving 20 bases between the germline ends. Germline V gene lookup returns CDR1 KGHSH and CDR2 LQKENI. The CDR3 totals 15 residues. CDR3 loop: CASSRQQGVAGEQYF. In DNA, the CDR3 is TGTGCCAGCTCACGACAACAGGGTGTGGCGGGTGAGCAGTACTTC.

The chain is built from TRBV28 and TRBJ2-3; tentatively, D is TRBD2 (5 bases). CDR1 MDHEN and CDR2 SYDVKM come from the germline V gene. This CDR3 has 16 residues. The V gene lost 4 bases and the J gene lost 1 base, with 15 bases spanning the gap. The CDR3 nucleotides are TGTGCCAGCAGTTCGGCACGGGGTTATGGCACAGATACGCAGTATTTT. Translation gives CASSSARGYGTDTQYF.

V usage is TRBV10-3 and J usage is TRBJ2-3; D gene uncertain. The CDR3 is 13 residues long. With 2 bases removed from V and 6 bases from J, the gap between germline ends came to 9 bases. Germline V gene lookup returns CDR1 ENHRY and CDR2 SYGVKD. CDR3 residues: CAISEPAADTQYF. The CDR3 region has the DNA TGTGCCATCAGTGAGCCAGCAGCGGATACGCAGTATTTT.

V is TRBV7-2 and J is TRBJ1-2; D remains unclear. V shed 3 bases and J shed 6 bases, with 23 bases lying between them. The CDR3 covers 17 residues. Germline V lookup: CDR1 SGHTA, CDR2 FQGNSA. CDR3 sequence (DNA): TGTGCCAGCAGCTTCCGTTCTAACCTCGGAGGGAGCGATGGCTACACCTTC. Protein product: CASSFRSNLGGSDGYTF.

This clone is a singleton in its sample. The gene calls are TRBV6-6 and TRBJ1-5; 9 positions match TRBD1. The germline CDR1 and CDR2 sequences are MNHNY and SVGAGI (reference sequence). The V segment lost 5 bases and the J segment 4 bases; nucleotides outside the gene matches: 3. The CDR3 loop spans 14 amino acids. The CDR3 protein is CASSVQGANQPQHF. In DNA, the CDR3 is TGTGCCAGCAGTGTACAGGGGGCTAATCAGCCCCAGCATTTT.

J is TRBJ1-5 and V is TRBV9; 9 positions match TRBD1. Trimming at V came to 4 bases and at J to 3 bases, leaving 5 bases not matched to a gene. Germline values: CDR1 SGDLS, CDR2 YYNGEE. The CDR3 extends over 15 amino acids. CDR3 in amino acids: CASSTGTGTNQPQHF. The CDR3 nucleotides are TGTGCCAGCAGCACCGGGACAGGGACCAATCAGCCCCAGCATTTT. The full variable domain, rest sourced from reference TRBV9 and TRBJ1-5, is DSGVTQTPKHLITATGQRVTLRCSPRSGDLSVYWYQQSLDQGLQFLIQYYNGEERAKGNILERFSAQQFPDLHSELNLSSLELGDSALYFCASSTGTGTNQPQHFGDGTRLSIL.

The gene calls are TRBV4-2 and TRBJ2-1; 10 nucleotides line up with TRBD2. Looked up from germline, CDR1 is LGHNA and CDR2 is YNFKEQ. The CDR3 is 16 amino acids. V dropped 0 bases and J dropped 2; count of bases not matched to a gene: 1. The CDR3 nucleotides read TGTGCCAGCAGCCAAGATCTAGCGGGAGCCTACAATGAGCAGTTCTTC. Its protein is CASSQDLAGAYNEQFF.

The CDR3 DNA is TGCGCCAGCAGTGCCTCACTTATGGCGGCGGGCTACACCTTC. Protein product: CASSASLMAAGYTF. This sequence joins TRBV10-2 and TRBJ1-2; D unclear. Germline CDR1 reads WSHSY; CDR2 reads SAAADI. The CDR3 runs to 14 residues. Trimming stripped 4 bases from V and 8 bases from J, with 17 bases between.

The chain combines TRBV27 with TRBJ1-1, with D unresolved. The germline V gene has CDR1 MNHEY and CDR2 SMNVEV (reference sequence). V was shortened by 0 bases and J by 4 bases, with 12 bases between the two germline ends. The CDR3 totals 15 residues. In DNA form, the CDR3 reads TGTGCCAGCAGTTTATCGCCCGGGCGGGGCACTGAAGCTTTCTTT. Its protein is CASSLSPGRGTEAFF.

The genes are TRBV5-1 and TRBJ2-1; 8 bases align to TRBD1. Germline-derived CDR1 and CDR2 are SGHRS and YFSETQ. The V and J ends lost 4 bases and 4 bases, in that order; junction bases with no gene match: 7. The CDR3 has 15 amino acids. Written as DNA, the CDR3 is TGCGCCAGCAGCGAGGCCAGGGGGCGATACAATGAGCAGTTCTTC. This encodes CASSEARGRYNEQFF.

The chain links TRBV6-6 to TRBJ2-1, with unresolved D. Looked up from germline, CDR1 is MNHNY and CDR2 is SVGAGI (reference sequence). The ends were cut back, 10 bases at V and 1 base at J, with 14 bases in the middle. The CDR3 extends over 14 amino acids. The CDR3 spells CATTSTPSYNEQFF. CDR3 in DNA: TGTGCCACCACTTCGACTCCATCCTACAATGAGCAGTTCTTC.

The CDR3 bases are TGTGCCAGCAGCAGAATAACCCACAGGGGGGCCTATGGCTACACCTTC. This sequence encodes CASSRITHRGAYGYTF. V is TRBV6-2 or TRBV6-3 and J is TRBJ1-2; 8 positions agree with TRBD1. Looked up from germline, CDR1 is MNHEY and CDR2 is SVGEGT. V shed 6 bases, J shed 4 bases, and the junction held 13 bases outside the gene matches. The CDR3 loop spans 16 amino acids.

This clone was seen more than once but under ten times. The V call is TRBV2, the J call TRBJ1-2; D call uncertain. Germline CDR1 reads SNHLY; CDR2 reads FYNNEI. V lost 0 bases and J 14 bases, leaving 7 bases between the germline ends. This CDR3 region has 10 residues. CDR3 sequence reads: CASSEASYTF. Here the CDR3 DNA reads TGTGCCAGCAGTGAAGCCTCGTATACCTTC.

This clone was seen more than once but under ten times. The rearrangement uses TRBV28 and TRBJ2-1; D gene uncertain. The CDR3 runs to 15 residues. CDR1 and CDR2 from the germline V gene are MDHEN and SYDVKM. V was trimmed by 1 base and J by 0 bases, leaving 7 bases between them. CDR3 in DNA: TGTGCCAGCAGTTTATTCCTGAGCTCCTACAATGAGCAGTTCTTC. It is translated as CASSLFLSSYNEQFF.

This clone appeared a few times. At one end the junction does not follow the germline gene, possibly because of a read error. CDR3 region: CASNEQGEAGYTF. In DNA, the CDR3 is TGTGCCAGCAATGAACAGGGGGAGGCTGGCTACACCTTC. The chain couples TRBV2 to TRBJ1-2, with 8 bases lining up with TRBD1. CDR3 length: 13 amino acids. Germline CDR1 SNHLY, CDR2 FYNNEI.

V gene TRBV10-3 combines with J gene TRBJ2-1, with 8 bases lining up with TRBD2. The germline CDR1 and CDR2 sequences are ENHRY and SYGVKD. V lost 7 bases and J lost 0; bases outside the gene matches: 5. The CDR3 contains 15 residues. Here the CDR3 reads CAITREGSSYNEQFF. The CDR3 DNA reads TGTGCCATCACCCGGGAGGGTAGCTCCTACAATGAGCAGTTCTTC.

The V and J genes are TRBV28 and TRBJ2-7; D uncertain. The CDR3 consists of 11 residues. Trimming left V 3 bases short and J 4 bases short, with 4 bases between. Germline loops: CDR1 MDHEN, CDR2 SYDVKM. In nucleotides, the CDR3 is TGTGCCAGCAGTTTCGTTTACGAGCAGTACTTC. Translated: CASSFVYEQYF.